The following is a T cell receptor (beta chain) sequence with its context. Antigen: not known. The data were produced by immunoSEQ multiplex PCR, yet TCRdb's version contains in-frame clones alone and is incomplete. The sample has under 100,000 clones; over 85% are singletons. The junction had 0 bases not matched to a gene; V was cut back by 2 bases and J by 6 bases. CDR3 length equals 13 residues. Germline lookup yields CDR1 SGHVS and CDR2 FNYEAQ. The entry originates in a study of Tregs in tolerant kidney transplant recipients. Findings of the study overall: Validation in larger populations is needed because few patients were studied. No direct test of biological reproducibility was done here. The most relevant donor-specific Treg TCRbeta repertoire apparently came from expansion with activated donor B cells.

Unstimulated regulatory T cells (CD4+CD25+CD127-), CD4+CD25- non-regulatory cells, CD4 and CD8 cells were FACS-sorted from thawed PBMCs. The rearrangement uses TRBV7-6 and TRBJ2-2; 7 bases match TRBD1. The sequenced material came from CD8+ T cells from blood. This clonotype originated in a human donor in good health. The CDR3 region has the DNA TGTGCCAGCAGCTTACAGGGGGCCGGGGAGCTGTTTTTT. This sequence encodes CASSLQGAGELFF.